The rows below give T cell receptor beta chains drawn from one sample of a study of CD8+CD57+ T cells in acquired aplastic anemia. Each CDR3 protein gets one entry after TCRdb re-called the reads with MiXCR. Of 150,000 to 200,000 distinct CDR3 sequences in the sample, around 48% were seen once. Specimen: sorted CD4+, CD8+, or CD8+CD57+ T cells (not recorded which) from PBMCs. These receptors were taken from a human donor with aplastic anemia. Each CDR3 is given with its conserved first and last residue. Fields, in order: V gene, clone size, J gene, D gene, CDR3 protein, CDR3 DNA. D genes are given only for firm matches. Rows give clone size only sometimes, using once, few, many, or a class for an expanded clone.

v_call: TRBV10-3; clone_size: .; j_call: TRBJ1-5; d_call: .; cdr3_aa: CAIRGAKGQPQHF; cdr3_nt: TGTGCCATCAGAGGAGCGAAAGGCCAGCCCCAGCATTTT
v_call: TRBV7-7; clone_size: .; j_call: TRBJ2-5; d_call: TRBD2; cdr3_aa: CASSPTSGSWETQYF; cdr3_nt: TGTGCTAGCAGCCCGACTAGCGGGAGTTGGGAGACCCAGTACTTC
v_call: TRBV20-1; clone_size: .; j_call: TRBJ2-3; d_call: .; cdr3_aa: CSARVGSSTDTQYF; cdr3_nt: TGCAGTGCTAGAGTTGGCAGTAGCACAGATACGCAGTATTTT
v_call: TRBV5-1; clone_size: many; j_call: TRBJ2-3; d_call: .; cdr3_aa: CASSSLPGDTQYF; cdr3_nt: TGCGCCAGCAGCTCCCTCCCCGGAGATACGCAGTATTTT
v_call: TRBV5-1; clone_size: many; j_call: TRBJ2-3; d_call: TRBD2; cdr3_aa: CASSALGLAEADTQYF; cdr3_nt: TGCGCCAGCAGCGCCCTTGGACTAGCGGAAGCAGATACGCAGTATTTT
v_call: TRBV25-1; clone_size: few; j_call: TRBJ2-7; d_call: .; cdr3_aa: CASSGLAYEQYF; cdr3_nt: TGTGCCAGCAGTGGACTAGCCTACGAGCAGTACTTC
v_call: TRBV11-1; clone_size: .; j_call: TRBJ2-7; d_call: .; cdr3_aa: CASSLPSGASVSDEQYF; cdr3_nt: TGTGCCAGCAGCCTCCCGAGTGGGGCTTCAGTCTCCGACGAGCAGTACTTC
v_call: TRBV7-3; clone_size: many; j_call: TRBJ2-2; d_call: TRBD1; cdr3_aa: CASSSDDRVGVTGELFF; cdr3_nt: TGTGCCAGCAGCTCAGACGACAGGGTTGGAGTCACCGGGGAGCTGTTTTTT
v_call: TRBV20-1; clone_size: .; j_call: TRBJ2-7; d_call: .; cdr3_aa: CSASLLYEQYF; cdr3_nt: TGCAGTGCTAGTTTGCTTTACGAGCAGTACTTC
v_call: TRBV12-3/TRBV12-4; clone_size: once; j_call: TRBJ1-5; d_call: .; cdr3_aa: CASRAEGNQPQHF; cdr3_nt: TGTGCCAGCAGGGCTGAGGGCAATCAGCCCCAGCATTTT
v_call: TRBV2; clone_size: many; j_call: TRBJ1-4; d_call: TRBD1; cdr3_aa: CASSKDRENEKLFF; cdr3_nt: TGTGCCAGCAGTAAGGACAGGGAGAATGAAAAACTGTTTTTT
v_call: TRBV25-1; clone_size: few; j_call: TRBJ1-1; d_call: TRBD1; cdr3_aa: CASSEGQPYEAFF; cdr3_nt: TGTGCCAGCAGTGAGGGACAGCCGTATGAAGCTTTCTTT
v_call: TRBV15; clone_size: many; j_call: TRBJ1-4; d_call: .; cdr3_aa: CATSRGNEKLFF; cdr3_nt: TGTGCCACCAGCAGGGGGAATGAAAAACTGTTTTTT
v_call: TRBV7-6; clone_size: .; j_call: TRBJ2-1; d_call: .; cdr3_aa: CASSLEASGSGQSSYNEQFF; cdr3_nt: TGTGCCAGCAGCTTAGAGGCTAGTGGTTCCGGACAGAGCTCCTACAATGAGCAGTTCTTC
v_call: TRBV2; clone_size: many; j_call: TRBJ2-1; d_call: .; cdr3_aa: CASRSGKNEQFF; cdr3_nt: TGTGCCAGCAGATCGGGGAAAAATGAGCAGTTCTTC
v_call: TRBV7-8; clone_size: .; j_call: TRBJ2-1; d_call: TRBD2; cdr3_aa: CASSLEASGSGEQFF; cdr3_nt: TGTGCCAGCAGCTTAGAGGCTAGCGGGAGCGGTGAGCAGTTCTTC
v_call: TRBV5-5; clone_size: many; j_call: TRBJ2-5; d_call: TRBD1; cdr3_aa: CASSQTGTEETQYF; cdr3_nt: TGTGCCAGCAGCCAGACAGGGACGGAAGAGACCCAGTACTTC
v_call: TRBV6-6; clone_size: .; j_call: TRBJ2-2; d_call: .; cdr3_aa: CASTRTANTGELIF; cdr3_nt: TGTGCCAGCACCAGGACCGCTAACACCGGGGAGCTGATTTTT
v_call: TRBV25-1; clone_size: few; j_call: TRBJ1-3; d_call: .; cdr3_aa: CASSEWGTGIAIYF; cdr3_nt: TGTGCCAGCAGTGAATGGGGGACCGGTATCGCCATATATTTT
v_call: TRBV9; clone_size: many; j_call: TRBJ2-2; d_call: .; cdr3_aa: CASSVMDLANTGELFF; cdr3_nt: TGTGCCAGCAGCGTCATGGACCTCGCGAACACCGGGGAGCTGTTTTTT
v_call: TRBV20-1; clone_size: once; j_call: TRBJ2-3; d_call: TRBD2; cdr3_aa: CSARVGSGGAVDTQYF; cdr3_nt: TGCAGTGCTAGAGTTGGAAGCGGGGGGGCCGTAGATACGCAGTATTTT
v_call: TRBV29-1; clone_size: .; j_call: TRBJ1-2; d_call: .; cdr3_aa: CSVRDNSYGYTF; cdr3_nt: TGCAGCGTTCGGGACAACAGCTATGGCTACACCTTC
v_call: TRBV7-2; clone_size: many; j_call: TRBJ2-3; d_call: .; cdr3_aa: CASSLRGDGTQYF; cdr3_nt: TGTGCCAGCAGCCTCCGTGGGGACGGTACGCAGTATTTT
v_call: TRBV25-1; clone_size: .; j_call: TRBJ2-7; d_call: TRBD1; cdr3_aa: CARGTGRGEQYF; cdr3_nt: TGTGCTCGCGGGACAGGGCGAGGCGAGCAGTACTTC
v_call: TRBV10-2; clone_size: few; j_call: TRBJ1-6; d_call: .; cdr3_aa: CASSEDLVSPLHF; cdr3_nt: TGCGCCAGCAGTGAGGATCTGGTTTCACCCCTCCACTTT
v_call: TRBV7-9; clone_size: .; j_call: TRBJ1-1; d_call: .; cdr3_aa: CASSLHRENTEAFF; cdr3_nt: TGTGCCAGCAGCTTACACAGGGAGAACACTGAAGCTTTCTTT
v_call: TRBV24-1; clone_size: many; j_call: TRBJ2-1; d_call: .; cdr3_aa: CATSSAQASSYNEQFF; cdr3_nt: TGTGCCACCAGTTCCGCCCAGGCTAGCTCCTACAATGAGCAGTTCTTC
v_call: TRBV27; clone_size: many; j_call: TRBJ1-6; d_call: .; cdr3_aa: CASRFTYNSPLHF; cdr3_nt: TGTGCCAGCAGGTTTACCTATAATTCACCCCTCCACTTT
v_call: TRBV7-2; clone_size: many; j_call: TRBJ2-7; d_call: .; cdr3_aa: CASSLLGGPPSYEQYF; cdr3_nt: TGTGCCAGCAGCTTATTGGGGGGGCCCCCCTCCTACGAGCAGTACTTC
v_call: TRBV20-1; clone_size: .; j_call: TRBJ2-2; d_call: TRBD1; cdr3_aa: CSARVSPGQGHTGELFF; cdr3_nt: TGCAGTGCTAGAGTGAGTCCGGGACAGGGCCACACCGGGGAGCTGTTTTTT
v_call: TRBV20-1; clone_size: .; j_call: TRBJ2-7; d_call: .; cdr3_aa: CSASRTVYEQYF; cdr3_nt: TGCAGTGCTAGTAGGACAGTCTACGAGCAGTACTTC
v_call: TRBV29-1; clone_size: .; j_call: TRBJ2-1; d_call: .; cdr3_aa: CSVWKGGNEQFF; cdr3_nt: TGCAGCGTGTGGAAAGGGGGAAATGAGCAGTTCTTC
v_call: TRBV20-1; clone_size: .; j_call: TRBJ2-5; d_call: .; cdr3_aa: CSARREETQYF; cdr3_nt: TGCAGTGCTAGACGTGAAGAGACCCAGTACTTC
v_call: TRBV15; clone_size: .; j_call: TRBJ2-3; d_call: TRBD2; cdr3_aa: CATSRQRTSATDTQYF; cdr3_nt: TGTGCCACCAGCAGACAACGGACTAGCGCGACAGATACGCAGTATTTT
v_call: TRBV24-1; clone_size: many; j_call: TRBJ1-2; d_call: .; cdr3_aa: CATSADWGGYTF; cdr3_nt: TGTGCCACCAGTGCCGATTGGGGGGGCTACACCTTC
v_call: TRBV6-4; clone_size: many; j_call: TRBJ2-1; d_call: TRBD2; cdr3_aa: CASSDSRLAGFNEQFF; cdr3_nt: TGTGCCAGCAGTGACTCGAGACTAGCGGGATTCAATGAGCAGTTCTTC
v_call: TRBV25-1; clone_size: .; j_call: TRBJ2-1; d_call: .; cdr3_aa: CASTRINEQFF; cdr3_nt: TGTGCCAGCACACGAATCAATGAGCAGTTCTTC
v_call: TRBV9; clone_size: many; j_call: TRBJ1-1; d_call: TRBD1; cdr3_aa: CASSVVGQGNTEAFF; cdr3_nt: TGTGCCAGCAGCGTAGTCGGACAGGGGAACACTGAAGCTTTCTTT
v_call: TRBV24-1; clone_size: .; j_call: TRBJ2-1; d_call: TRBD2; cdr3_aa: CATTPTSGASYNEQFF; cdr3_nt: TGTGCCACCACCCCGACTAGCGGGGCCTCCTACAATGAGCAGTTCTTC
v_call: TRBV7-9; clone_size: .; j_call: TRBJ1-1; d_call: TRBD1; cdr3_aa: CASRTGGEPEAFF; cdr3_nt: TGTGCCAGCAGGACAGGGGGCGAACCTGAAGCTTTCTTT
v_call: TRBV20-1; clone_size: many; j_call: TRBJ1-2; d_call: TRBD1; cdr3_aa: CSAHPPGQPLRGYTF; cdr3_nt: TGCAGTGCTCATCCCCCGGGACAGCCTCTACGTGGCTACACCTTC
v_call: TRBV10-3; clone_size: .; j_call: TRBJ2-5; d_call: TRBD2; cdr3_aa: CASRHPAGVGKVETQYF; cdr3_nt: TGTGCCAGCAGACATCCGGCGGGAGTCGGCAAGGTGGAGACCCAGTACTTC
v_call: TRBV9; clone_size: .; j_call: TRBJ1-2; d_call: .; cdr3_aa: CASSHSTMMGYTF; cdr3_nt: TGTGCCAGCAGCCACTCCACTATGATGGGCTACACCTTC
v_call: TRBV5-6; clone_size: many; j_call: TRBJ2-1; d_call: .; cdr3_aa: CASSPPRRTYNEQFF; cdr3_nt: TGTGCCAGCAGCCCCCCGAGACGGACCTACAATGAGCAGTTCTTC
v_call: TRBV7-2; clone_size: many; j_call: TRBJ1-1; d_call: TRBD1; cdr3_aa: CASSPGQGKNTEAFF; cdr3_nt: TGTGCCAGCAGCCCTGGACAGGGTAAGAACACTGAAGCTTTCTTT
v_call: TRBV5-1; clone_size: .; j_call: TRBJ2-7; d_call: .; cdr3_aa: CASSLGASRYEQYF; cdr3_nt: TGCGCCAGCAGCTTGGGAGCTAGCCGGTACGAGCAGTACTTC
v_call: TRBV7-2; clone_size: .; j_call: TRBJ2-3; d_call: .; cdr3_aa: CASSTPVNTDTQYF; cdr3_nt: TGTGCCAGCAGCACGCCGGTGAACACAGATACGCAGTATTTT
v_call: TRBV5-1; clone_size: .; j_call: TRBJ2-5; d_call: .; cdr3_aa: CASTDRAQETQYF; cdr3_nt: TGCGCCAGCACAGACAGAGCCCAAGAGACCCAGTACTTC
v_call: TRBV7-9; clone_size: many; j_call: TRBJ2-3; d_call: .; cdr3_aa: CASSLNPDRSTDTQYF; cdr3_nt: TGTGCCAGCAGCTTGAACCCGGACAGAAGCACAGATACGCAGTATTTT
v_call: TRBV10-3; clone_size: many; j_call: TRBJ2-7; d_call: .; cdr3_aa: CAIKRRGQHSYEQYF; cdr3_nt: TGTGCCATCAAACGGAGGGGACAGCACTCCTACGAGCAGTACTTC
v_call: TRBV20-1; clone_size: .; j_call: TRBJ1-5; d_call: TRBD1; cdr3_aa: CSASDQGSNRGQPQHF; cdr3_nt: TGCAGTGCTAGTGATCAGGGAAGCAACAGGGGTCAGCCCCAGCATTTT
v_call: TRBV10-3; clone_size: few; j_call: TRBJ1-1; d_call: .; cdr3_aa: CAISDGWIEGTEAFF; cdr3_nt: TGTGCCATCAGTGACGGTTGGATTGAGGGCACTGAAGCTTTCTTT